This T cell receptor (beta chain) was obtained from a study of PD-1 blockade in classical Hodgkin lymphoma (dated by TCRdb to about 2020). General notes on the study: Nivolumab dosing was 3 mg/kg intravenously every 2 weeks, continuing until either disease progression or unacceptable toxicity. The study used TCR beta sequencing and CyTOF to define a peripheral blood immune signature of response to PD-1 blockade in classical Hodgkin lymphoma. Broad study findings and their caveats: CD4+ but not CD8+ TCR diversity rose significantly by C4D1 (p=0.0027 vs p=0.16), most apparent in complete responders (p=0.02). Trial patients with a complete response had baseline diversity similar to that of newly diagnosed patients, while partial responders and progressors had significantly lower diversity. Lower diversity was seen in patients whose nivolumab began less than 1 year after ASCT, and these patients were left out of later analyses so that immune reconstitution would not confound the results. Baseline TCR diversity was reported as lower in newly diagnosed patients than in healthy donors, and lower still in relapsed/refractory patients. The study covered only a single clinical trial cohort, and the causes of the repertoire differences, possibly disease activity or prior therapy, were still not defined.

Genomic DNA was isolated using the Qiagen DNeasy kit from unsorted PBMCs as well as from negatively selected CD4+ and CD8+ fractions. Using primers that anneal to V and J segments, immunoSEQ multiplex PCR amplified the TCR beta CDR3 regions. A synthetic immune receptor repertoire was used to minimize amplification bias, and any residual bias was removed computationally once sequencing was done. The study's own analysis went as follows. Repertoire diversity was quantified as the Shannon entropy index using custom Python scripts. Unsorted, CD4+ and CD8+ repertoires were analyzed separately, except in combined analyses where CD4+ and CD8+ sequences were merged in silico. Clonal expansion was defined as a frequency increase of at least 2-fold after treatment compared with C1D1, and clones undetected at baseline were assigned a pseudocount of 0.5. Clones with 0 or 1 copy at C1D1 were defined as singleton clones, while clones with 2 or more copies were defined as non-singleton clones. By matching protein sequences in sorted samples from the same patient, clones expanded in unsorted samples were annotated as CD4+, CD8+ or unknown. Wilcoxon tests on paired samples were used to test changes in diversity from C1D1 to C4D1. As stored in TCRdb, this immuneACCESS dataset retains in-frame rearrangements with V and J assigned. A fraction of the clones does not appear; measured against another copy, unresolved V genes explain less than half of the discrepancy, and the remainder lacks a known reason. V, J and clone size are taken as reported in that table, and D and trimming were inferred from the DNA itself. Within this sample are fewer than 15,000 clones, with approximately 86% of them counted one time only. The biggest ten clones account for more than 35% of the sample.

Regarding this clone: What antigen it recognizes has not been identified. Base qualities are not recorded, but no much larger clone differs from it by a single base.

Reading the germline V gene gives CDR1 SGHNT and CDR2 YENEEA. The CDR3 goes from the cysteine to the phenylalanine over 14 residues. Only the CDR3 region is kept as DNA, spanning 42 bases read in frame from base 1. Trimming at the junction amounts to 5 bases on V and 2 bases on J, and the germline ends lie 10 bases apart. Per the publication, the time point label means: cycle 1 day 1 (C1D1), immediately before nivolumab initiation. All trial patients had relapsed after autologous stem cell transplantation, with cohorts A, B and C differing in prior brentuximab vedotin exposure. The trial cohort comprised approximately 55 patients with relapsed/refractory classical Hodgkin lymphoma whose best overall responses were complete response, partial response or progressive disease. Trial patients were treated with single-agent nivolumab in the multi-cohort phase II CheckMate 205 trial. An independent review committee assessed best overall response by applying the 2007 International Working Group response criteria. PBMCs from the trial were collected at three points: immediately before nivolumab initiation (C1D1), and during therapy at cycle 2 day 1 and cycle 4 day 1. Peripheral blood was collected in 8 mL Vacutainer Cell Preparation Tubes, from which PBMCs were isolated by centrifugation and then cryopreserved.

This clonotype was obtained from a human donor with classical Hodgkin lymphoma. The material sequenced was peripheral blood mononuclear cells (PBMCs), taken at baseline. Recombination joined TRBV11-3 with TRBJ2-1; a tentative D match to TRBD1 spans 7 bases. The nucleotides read TGTGCCAGCAGCGCGGGACAGCCCTACAATGAGCAGTTCTTC. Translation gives CASSAGQPYNEQFF.